Presented here are 9 T cell receptor beta chains from one specimen sequenced in a study of blood T cell repertoires in COVID-19. Here immunoSEQ multiplex PCR was the method, and the copy in TCRdb shows in-frame clones only, minus some. The sample comprises roughly 70,000 clones, about 88% of which are singletons, and roughly 2.5% rests with the top ten. Sequenced input: peripheral blood. The receptors stem from a man in his 70s with active or convalescent COVID-19.

The DNA of the CDR3 is TGCGCCAGCAGCGCGAGGACAGATGGCAGTAATTCACCCCTCCACTTT. Encoded protein: CASSARTDGSNSPLHF. V and J are TRBV5-1 and TRBJ1-6; D possibly corresponds to TRBD1 (6 bases). This CDR3 has 16 residues. Germline V CDR1 and CDR2: SGHRS, YFSETQ. The V and J ends lost 4 bases and 6 bases respectively, with 17 bases between them.

V and J are TRBV19 and TRBJ2-1; 9 bases map to TRBD1. Germline values: CDR1 LNHDA, CDR2 SQIVND (reference sequence). Trimming cost V 4 bases and J 6 bases; bases outside gene matches: 4. The CDR3 spans 14 residues. The CDR3 sequence: CASSTDRGVNEQFF. CDR3 nucleotides: TGTGCCAGTAGTACGGACAGGGGCGTCAATGAGCAGTTCTTC.

The rearrangement uses TRBV28 and TRBJ1-5, with a weak D call TRBD1 (6 bases). The CDR3 runs 15 residues. Per the germline V gene, CDR1 is MDHEN and CDR2 is SYDVKM. Trimming removed 3 bases at V and 3 bases at J, with 12 bases between. The CDR3 region has the DNA TGTGCCAGCAGTTTCGGTGACAGGCCCAATCAGCCCCAGCATTTT. It codes for CASSFGDRPNQPQHF. The complete variable domain, with remaining parts taken from reference TRBV28 and TRBJ1-5, reads DVKVTQSSRYLVKRTGEKVFLECVQDMDHENMFWYRQDPGLGLRLIYFSYDVKMKEKGDIPEGYSVSREKKERFSLILESASTNQTSMYLCASSFGDRPNQPQHFGDGTRLSIL.

This chain joins TRBV10-3 and TRBJ2-1, with 11 bases identical to TRBD2. CDR1 is ENHRY, CDR2 SYGVKD, per germline. V lost 7 bases, J lost 10 bases, and 18 bases stayed unmatched. There are 17 residues in the CDR3. In DNA form, the CDR3 reads TGTGCCATCAAGGAAAATGTTGGGGTAGCGGGAGGGGAGGAGCAGTTCTTC. It yields the protein CAIKENVGVAGGEEQFF.

The chain combines TRBV18 with TRBJ1-1; D is uncertain. CDR1 is KGHSH and CDR2 is LQKENI in the germline V gene. CDR3 size: 15 residues. V was clipped by 1 base and J by 0 bases, with 9 bases between them. The CDR3 DNA follows: TGTGCCAGCTCACCACGGCAGGTGGTGAACACTGAAGCTTTCTTT. It yields the protein CASSPRQVVNTEAFF.

This chain connects TRBV10-2 to TRBJ1-2, with D possibly TRBD1 on 5 matching bases. This CDR3 has 16 residues. Trimming removed 5 bases at V and 0 bases at J, with 16 bases between. CDR1 is WSHSY and CDR2 is SAAADI in the germline V gene. For the CDR3, the DNA is TGCGCCAGCAGTCCCCCACCGGACACTACTAACTATGGCTACACCTTC. Translating gives CASSPPPDTTNYGYTF.

The rearrangement links TRBV15 to TRBJ1-5; TRBD1 matches at 11 bases. The germline CDR1 and CDR2 sequences are LNHNV and YYDKDF (reference sequence). CDR3 size: 16 residues. V shed 6 bases, J shed 7 bases, and the junction held 11 bases outside the gene matches. CDR3 loop: CATSFPSGTGGQPQHF. The CDR3 nucleotides read TGTGCCACCAGTTTTCCTTCAGGGACAGGGGGGCAGCCCCAGCATTTT.

DNA of the CDR3: TGCGCCAGCAGTGACATCAGGGGGAGCGAGCAGTACTTC. Protein sequence: CASSDIRGSEQYF. This sequence joins TRBV10-1 and TRBJ2-7; 7 bases line up with TRBD1. The germline V gene encodes CDR1 WNHNN and CDR2 SYGVQD (reference sequence). Losses at the gene ends were 3 bases for V and 6 bases for J; bases not matched to a gene: 5. The CDR3 is made up of 13 amino acids.

This clone was observed a handful of times. The genes are TRBV7-2 and TRBJ2-7; TRBD2 might be the D (5 bases). The V end lost 8 bases, the J end lost 0 bases, and 14 bases lay between the germline ends. The CDR3 consists of 14 residues. Germline values: CDR1 SGHTA, CDR2 FQGNSA. The CDR3, as DNA: TGTGCCAGCGGCCACGGTGGGAGCTCCTACGAGCAGTACTTC. Translating it yields CASGHGGSSYEQYF. Full variable domain (missing parts from reference TRBV7-2 and TRBJ2-7): GAGVSQSPSNKVTEKGKDVELRCDPISGHTALYWYRQSLGQGLEFLIYFQGNSAPDKSGLPSDRFSAERTGGSVSTLTIQRTQQEDSAVYLCASGHGGSSYEQYFGPGTRLTVT.